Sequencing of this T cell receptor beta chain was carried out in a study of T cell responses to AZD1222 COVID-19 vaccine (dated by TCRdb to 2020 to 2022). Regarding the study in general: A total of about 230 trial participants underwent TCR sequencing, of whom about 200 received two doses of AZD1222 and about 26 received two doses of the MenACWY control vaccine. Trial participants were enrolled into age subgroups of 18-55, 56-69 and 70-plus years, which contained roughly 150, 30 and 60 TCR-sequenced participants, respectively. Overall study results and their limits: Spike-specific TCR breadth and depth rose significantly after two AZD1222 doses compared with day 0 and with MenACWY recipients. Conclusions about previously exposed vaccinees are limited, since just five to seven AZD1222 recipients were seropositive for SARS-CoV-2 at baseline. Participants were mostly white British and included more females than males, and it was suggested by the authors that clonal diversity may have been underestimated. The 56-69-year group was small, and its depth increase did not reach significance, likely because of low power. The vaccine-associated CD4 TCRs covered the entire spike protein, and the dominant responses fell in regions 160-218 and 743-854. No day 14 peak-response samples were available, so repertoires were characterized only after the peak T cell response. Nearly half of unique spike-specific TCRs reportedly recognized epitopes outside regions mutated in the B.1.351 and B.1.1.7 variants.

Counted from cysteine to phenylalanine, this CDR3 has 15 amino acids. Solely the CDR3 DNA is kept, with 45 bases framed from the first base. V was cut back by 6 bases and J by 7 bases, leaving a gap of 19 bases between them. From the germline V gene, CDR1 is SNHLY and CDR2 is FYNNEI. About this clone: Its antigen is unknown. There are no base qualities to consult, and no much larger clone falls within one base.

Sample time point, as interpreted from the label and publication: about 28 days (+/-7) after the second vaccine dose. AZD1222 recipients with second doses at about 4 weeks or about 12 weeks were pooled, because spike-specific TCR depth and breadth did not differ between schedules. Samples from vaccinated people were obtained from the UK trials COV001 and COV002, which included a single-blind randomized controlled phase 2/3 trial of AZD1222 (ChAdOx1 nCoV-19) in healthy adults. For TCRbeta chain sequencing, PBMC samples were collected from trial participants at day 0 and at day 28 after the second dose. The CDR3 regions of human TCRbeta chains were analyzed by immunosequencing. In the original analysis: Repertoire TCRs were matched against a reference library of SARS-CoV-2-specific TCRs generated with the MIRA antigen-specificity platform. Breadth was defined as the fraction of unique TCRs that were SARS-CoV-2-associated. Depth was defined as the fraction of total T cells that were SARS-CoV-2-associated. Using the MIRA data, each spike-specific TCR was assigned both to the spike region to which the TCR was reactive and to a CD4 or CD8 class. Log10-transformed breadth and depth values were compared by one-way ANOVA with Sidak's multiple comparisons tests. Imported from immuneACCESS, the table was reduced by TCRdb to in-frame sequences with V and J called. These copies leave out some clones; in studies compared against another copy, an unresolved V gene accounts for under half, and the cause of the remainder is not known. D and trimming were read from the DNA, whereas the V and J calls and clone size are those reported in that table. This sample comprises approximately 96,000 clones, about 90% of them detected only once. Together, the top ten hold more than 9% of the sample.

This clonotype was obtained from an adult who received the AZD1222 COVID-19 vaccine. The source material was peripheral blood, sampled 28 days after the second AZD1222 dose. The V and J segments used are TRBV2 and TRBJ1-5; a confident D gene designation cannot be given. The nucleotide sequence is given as TGTGCCAGCAGCCGATTGGGGAGGGAAGGACAGCCCCAGCATTTT. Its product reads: CASSRLGREGQPQHF.